This T cell receptor (beta chain) was sequenced during a study of blood T cell repertoires in COVID-19. Study overall: Specimens from acute and convalescent COVID-19 originated in the United States, Italy and Spain. T cells, B-cell-depleted T cells, or PBMCs supplied cDNA or gDNA.

The data were produced by immunoSEQ multiplex PCR, yet TCRdb's version contains in-frame clones alone and is incomplete. The table has 150,000 or so clones, 75% to 90% seen once; the top ten hold roughly 6.1%. Per the germline V gene, CDR1 is SGHAT and CDR2 is FQNNGV. This CDR3 is built from 13 residues. The V end was cut by 0 bases, the J end by 5 bases, with 7 bases between. About this clone: This sample includes further DNA sequences coding for the same CDR3.

The J gene is TRBJ2-5, the V gene TRBV11-2; D unclear. The sample comprised peripheral blood. The clonotype comes from a man older than 75 with acute or convalescent COVID-19. CDR3 sequence reads: CASSLDPRETQYF. As DNA, the CDR3 is TGTGCCAGCAGCTTAGATCCTCGGGAGACCCAGTACTTC.